These 9 T cell receptor beta chains were all obtained from the same sample, sequenced in a study of cytomegalovirus exposure and HLA in healthy donors. PCR employed 60 Vbeta and 13 Jbeta primers. Clones were sequenced by immunoSEQ multiplex PCR, and TCRdb holds only the in-frame ones, with some missing. The data show 200,000 to 250,000 clones, 78% seen once. What was sequenced was PBMCs. Every receptor here comes from a boy under 18 in good health and CMV-seronegative.

The sample holds one count of this clone. The chain combines TRBV9 with TRBJ1-2; 8 bases fit TRBD1. Germline V gene sequence: CDR1 SGDLS, CDR2 YYNGEE. The ends lost 4 bases at V and 6 bases at J; junction bases unmatched: 14. The CDR3 extends over 16 amino acids. The CDR3 coding sequence is TGTGCCAGCAGCCCGAGTTTGTGGGCAGGGGGCCATGGCTACACCTTC. Translating gives CASSPSLWAGGHGYTF.

For the CDR3, the DNA is TGTGCCAGCGTAGCTGGACTCGCTGGAAACACCATATATTTT. This gives the protein CASVAGLAGNTIYF. The rearrangement joins TRBV6-6 to TRBJ1-3; D ambiguous. This CDR3 has 14 residues. The V end was cut by 8 bases, the J end by 2 bases, with 13 bases between. Germline-derived CDR1 and CDR2 are MNHNY and SVGAGI (reference sequence).

This chain connects TRBV4-2 to TRBJ2-4; 9 bases align to TRBD1. CDR3 length: 16 residues. Trimming at V came to 0 bases and at J to 11 bases, leaving 11 bases not matched to a gene. Looked up from germline, CDR1 is LGHNA and CDR2 is YNFKEQ. The CDR3: CASSQDSAGTGTFQYF. CDR3 sequence (DNA): TGTGCCAGCAGCCAAGACTCTGCCGGGACAGGGACCTTTCAGTACTTC.

This chain uses TRBV14 with TRBJ1-1; weak D call: TRBD1 (5 bases). Trimming took off 1 base at V and 3 bases at J, with 12 bases between the two ends. The V gene's germline CDR1 is SGHDN and CDR2 FVKESK. The CDR3 spans 15 residues. The CDR3, as DNA: TGTGCCAGCAGCCAAGGGCCGACAGTCTACACTGAAGCTTTCTTT. Encoded protein: CASSQGPTVYTEAFF.

The chain joins TRBV10-3 to TRBJ1-4, with D perhaps matching TRBD1 (5 bases). Trimming took 0 bases from V and 8 from J, leaving 25 bases between them. Germline CDR1 and CDR2: ENHRY and SYGVKD. The CDR3 runs 19 residues. The CDR3 nucleotides read TGTGCCATCAGTGAGTCTCGGTTCGGCAGGGCAGGGATTGGGGAAAAACTGTTTTTT. Protein: CAISESRFGRAGIGEKLFF.

This chain uses TRBV9 with TRBJ1-1, with a possible D match to TRBD1 (6 bases). This CDR3 contains 14 residues. Trimming removed 5 bases from V and 8 bases from J, with 19 bases in between. Germline loops: CDR1 SGDLS, CDR2 YYNGEE. The CDR3 protein is CASRVDTGTSEAFF. CDR3 in DNA: TGTGCCAGCAGAGTTGACACCGGGACATCCGAAGCTTTCTTT. The variable domain in full, completed from reference TRBV9 and TRBJ1-1, reads DSGVTQTPKHLITATGQRVTLRCSPRSGDLSVYWYQQSLDQGLQFLIQYYNGEERAKGNILERFSAQQFPDLHSELNLSSLELGDSALYFCASRVDTGTSEAFFGQGTRLTVV.

This clone is a singleton in its sample. The rearrangement uses TRBV7-9 and TRBJ1-2, with a possible D match to TRBD1 (5 bases). The germline V gene has CDR1 SEHNR and CDR2 FQNEAQ (reference sequence). This CDR3 is built from 14 residues. Trimming stripped 5 bases from V and 9 bases from J, with 19 bases between. CDR3 sequence reads: CASSPQPRTFSYTF. As DNA, the CDR3 is TGTGCCAGCAGCCCGCAGCCCAGGACATTTAGCTACACCTTC.

V and J are TRBV19 and TRBJ1-4; D remains unclear. The V gene lost 5 bases and the J gene lost 4 bases, with 8 bases spanning the gap. CDR3 length: 13 residues. In germline, CDR1 is LNHDA, CDR2 SQIVND (reference sequence). CDR3 sequence reads: CASSASLNEKLFF. The CDR3 DNA reads as TGTGCCAGTAGTGCTAGTCTTAATGAAAAACTGTTTTTT.

The chain's CDR3 is CASSYRDLPNEQFF. In nucleotides, the CDR3 is TGTGCCAGCAGCTACCGGGACTTGCCTAATGAGCAGTTCTTC. The chain joins TRBV7-8 to TRBJ2-1, with TRBD2 as a possible D gene (6 bases). V lost 4 bases to trimming and J lost 7 bases, with 14 bases between them. The CDR3 length is 14 residues. CDR1 and CDR2 from the germline V gene are SGHVS and FQNEAQ.